The 16 T cell receptor beta chains below come from one sample, sequenced in a study of vaccination and CD4 T cells after COVID-19. Cultured CD4+ T cells had their DNA profiled by the Oncomine TCR Beta short-read assay. Cultured CD4+ T cells yielded the extracted genomic DNA. In TCRdb, the PCR reads were re-called with MiXCR into one record per CDR3 protein. In the table there are 9,900 or so distinct CDR3 sequences, under 40% of which are singletons. Treatment meaning: approximately 10-day PBMC culture with coronavirus spike peptide pools or control peptides (ViraFEST assay). Gathering of the CD4+ T cells, from the unexposed donor, took place before the COVID-19 pandemic (2011-2018). These receptors have no identified antigens. Sequenced: CD4+ T cells from blood, cultured in vitro. The origin of the receptors is a human donor in good health.

CDR3 bases: TGTGCCAGCAGCCAGGACAGGGCTCGAACAGATACGCAGTATTTT. Its translation: CASSQDRARTDTQYF. The J gene is TRBJ2-3, the V gene TRBV7-3; TRBD1 aligns across 8 bases. This CDR3 has 15 residues. The V segment lost 5 bases and the J segment 3 bases; nucleotides outside the gene matches: 7. Germline CDR1 reads SGHTA; CDR2 reads FQGTGA. The full variable domain, completed using reference TRBV7-3 and TRBJ2-3, is GAGVSQTPSNKVTEKGKYVELRCDPISGHTALYWYRQSLGQGPEFLIYFQGTGAADDSGLPNDRFFAVRPEGSVSTLKIQRTERGDSAVYLCASSQDRARTDTQYFGPGTRLTVL.

This clonotype has just a few counts. The genes are TRBV7-9 and TRBJ1-2; 8 nucleotides line up with TRBD1. The CDR3 runs 14 residues. The germline gives CDR1 SEHNR, CDR2 FQNEAQ (reference sequence). The ends lost 3 bases at V and 8 bases at J; junction bases unmatched: 8. The CDR3 region is CASSLGSGGRGYTF. CDR3 nucleotides: TGTGCCAGCAGCTTGGGGTCAGGGGGCAGGGGCTACACCTTC.

This clonotype was counted only a few times. This sequence joins TRBV7-9 and TRBJ2-7; the D gene is possibly TRBD2 (6 bases). This CDR3 is 15 amino acids long. Trimming pared 5 bases from V and 4 bases from J, leaving 18 bases between. Germline loops: CDR1 SEHNR, CDR2 FQNEAQ (reference sequence). The CDR3 here is CASSPGTRDGYEQYF. The CDR3 DNA is TGTGCCAGCAGCCCCGGGACTCGGGACGGGTACGAGCAGTACTTC.

This chain connects TRBV7-8 to TRBJ2-1; 8 nucleotides align to TRBD2. Germline V gene sequence: CDR1 SGHVS, CDR2 FQNEAQ. This CDR3 has 15 residues. The J segment lost 6 bases and the V segment lost 6 bases, leaving 10 bases of the junction unmatched. Here the CDR3 reads CASSSYGTSGNEQFF. The CDR3 nucleotides are TGTGCCAGCAGTTCGTATGGCACTAGCGGCAATGAGCAGTTCTTC.

This clonotype was counted only a few times. A read error may account for a junction end that differs from germline. The CDR3 nucleotides read TGTGCCAGCAGCTTAGAAGGAGGAGGACAGGCCAAGTTC. Its translation: CASSLEGGGQAKF. The V gene is TRBV11-1, the J gene TRBJ1-2, with TRBD1 matching 7 bases. The CDR3 runs 13 residues. Germline V gene lookup returns CDR1 SGHAT and CDR2 FQDESV (reference sequence). Full variable domain (missing parts from reference TRBV11-1 and TRBJ1-2): EAEVAQSPRYKITEKSQAVAFWCDPISGHATLYWYRQILGQGPELLVQFQDESVVDDSQLPKDRFSAERLKGVDSTLKIQPAELGDSAMYLCASSLEGGGQAKFGSGTRLTVV.

In its sample, this clonotype ranks as hyperexpanded (1% or more). The chain has TRBV6-1 and TRBJ1-6; D is ambiguous. Trimming took off 6 bases at V and 7 bases at J, with 13 bases between the two ends. Germline V lookup: CDR1 MNHNS, CDR2 SASEGT. The CDR3 is made up of 14 amino acids. The CDR3 sequence: CASSPGSGNSPLHF. CDR3 nucleotide sequence: TGTGCCAGCAGCCCGGGGTCGGGGAATTCACCCCTCCACTTT.

The chain combines TRBV19 with TRBJ1-1; maybe TRBD1 (5 bases). CDR1 is LNHDA, CDR2 SQIVND, per germline (reference sequence). This CDR3 region has 13 residues. Deletions cut 3 bases from V and 6 bases from J, with 11 bases between. CDR3 residues: CASSIRGAAEAFF. The CDR3 nucleotides read TGTGCCAGTAGTATCAGAGGGGCCGCTGAAGCTTTCTTT.

The chain has TRBV30 and TRBJ2-2; D gene unclear. CDR1 and CDR2 from the germline V gene are GTSNPN and SVGIG (reference sequence). The CDR3 loop spans 10 amino acids. V was shortened by 6 bases and J by 7 bases, with 6 bases between the two germline ends. CDR3 DNA: TGTGCCTGCGGAGACGGGGAGCTGTTTTTT. Translating gives CACGDGELFF.

As regards this clonotype: A much larger clone sits a single nucleotide away, making a read error possible. The V and J genes are TRBV24-1 and TRBJ1-2, with 7 bases lining up with TRBD1. The CDR3 runs 15 residues. Per the germline V gene, CDR1 is KGHDR and CDR2 is SFDVKD. The CDR3 sequence: CASSDTTGVVYGYTF. Written as DNA, the CDR3 is TGTGCCTCCAGTGATACAACAGGGGTTGTCTATGGCTACACCTTC.

This clonotype was detected only a few times. The V gene is TRBV20-1, the J gene TRBJ1-5; D is unclear. This CDR3 is 16 amino acids long. Trimming removed 3 bases at V and 2 bases at J, with 17 bases between. Germline CDR1 and CDR2: DFQATT and SNEGSKA (reference sequence). The CDR3 bases are TGCAGTGCTAGCCCATCCAGGCCGCCGGGCAATCAGCCCCAGCATTTT. It is translated as CSASPSRPPGNQPQHF.

V gene TRBV6-1 combines with J gene TRBJ1-1; D uncertain. The germline CDR1 and CDR2 sequences are MNHNS and SASEGT. The CDR3 loop spans 15 amino acids. Trimming shortened V by 2 bases and J by 0 bases, and 10 bases separated the two germline ends. CDR3 protein: CASSEIGIMNTEAFF. The CDR3 nucleotides read TGTGCCAGCAGTGAAATAGGCATCATGAACACTGAAGCTTTCTTT.

This clonotype was detected only a few times. The chain recombines TRBV6-1 with TRBJ1-5, with D uncertain. Germline V gene data show CDR1 as MNHNS and CDR2 as SASEGT. The CDR3 spans 12 residues. Trimming removed 6 bases at V and 10 bases at J, with 13 bases between. CDR3 coding DNA: TGTGCCAGCAGCAGAACGGGTGGACCCCAGCATTTT. Its protein is CASSRTGGPQHF.

This clonotype occurred a few times. The chain recombines TRBV20-1 with TRBJ2-7; TRBD2 matches at 11 bases. Germline lookup yields CDR1 DFQATT and CDR2 SNEGSKA (reference sequence). Trimming took 0 bases from V and 7 from J; bases not matched to a gene: 11. This CDR3 is 16 amino acids long. CDR3 amino acids: CSARDKTSGVLSEQYF. The CDR3 bases are TGCAGTGCTAGAGATAAGACTAGCGGGGTTTTGAGTGAGCAGTACTTC.

There are a few counts of this clonotype. The genes are TRBV28 and TRBJ2-7, with a possible D match to TRBD2 (5 bases). This CDR3 region has 13 residues. Germline CDR1 is MDHEN and CDR2 is SYDVKM. Trimming removed 4 bases at V and 1 base at J, with 8 bases between. The CDR3 DNA follows: TGTGCCAGCAGTTCGTTAGCGTCCTACGAGCAGTACTTC. Amino acids: CASSSLASYEQYF.

V is TRBV6-1 and J is TRBJ1-2; 7 bases align to TRBD1. The germline V gene encodes CDR1 MNHNS and CDR2 SASEGT. The CDR3 runs to 13 residues. V was pared by 11 bases and J by 6 bases, with 12 bases of the junction left unmatched. CDR3 coding DNA: TGTGCCGCAGGGGGACCGAGCTCTAATGGCTACACCTTC. Translating it yields CAAGGPSSNGYTF.

This clonotype occurred a few times. The CDR3 DNA sequence: TGTGCCACCAGTGATACCCTACAAGGGGGGACCGAAGAGACCCAGTACTTC. Amino acid sequence: CATSDTLQGGTEETQYF. This rearrangement joins TRBV24-1 to TRBJ2-5; perhaps D is TRBD1 or TRBD2 (6 bases each). Looked up from germline, CDR1 is KGHDR and CDR2 is SFDVKD. Trimming took 3 bases from V and 3 from J, leaving 19 bases between them. CDR3 length: 17 amino acids.